Reported below is one T cell receptor beta chain. These data originate in a study of blood T cell repertoires in COVID-19. Study overall: PBMCs, B-cell-depleted T cells, or T cells provided the cDNA or gDNA that made up the material.

TCRdb's table, derived via immunoSEQ multiplex PCR, lists solely in-frame clones and lacks some. The sample lists 150,000 to 200,000 clones, about 83% seen once, with over 15% in the top ten. Germline lookup yields CDR1 ENHRY and CDR2 SYGVKD. The CDR3 contains 15 residues. The ends were cut back, 5 bases at V and 0 bases at J, with 11 bases in the middle. The sequence came from a person aged 70 to 85 with COVID-19, enrolled during active disease. Input material: peripheral blood. The chain combines TRBV10-3 with TRBJ1-3, with no clear D. As DNA, the CDR3 is TGTGCCATCAGTTACGACTTTGACTCTGGAAACACCATATATTTT. It codes for CAISYDFDSGNTIYF.